The present entry profiles one TCR beta chain with its context. No antigen is known for it. The PCR employed 60 Vbeta primers together with 13 Jbeta primers. The repertoire was sequenced with immunoSEQ multiplex PCR; TCRdb's copy has only in-frame clones and lacks some. The repertoire holds 110,000 or so clones, with about 81% as singletons. These data originate in a study of cytomegalovirus exposure and HLA in healthy donors. Study-level findings and limits: In a later analysis, the majority of CMV-associated beta chains seemingly showed HLA restriction. In an earlier analysis, about 87% or about 30%: the productive usage of most TCR beta V segments.

Trimming left V 2 bases short and J 5 bases short, with 6 bases between. This CDR3 contains 12 residues. Germline V gene data show CDR1 as SGHTA and CDR2 as FQGNSA. This TCR was recovered from a man aged 30 to 39 in good health and CMV-seronegative. The chain recombines TRBV7-2 with TRBJ2-5; D call uncertain. Sequenced sample: PBMCs. Written as DNA, the CDR3 is TGTGCCAGCAGCTTAAATCATGAGACCCAGTACTTC. Translating it yields CASSLNHETQYF.